This TCR beta chain was captured by sequencing in a study of cytomegalovirus exposure and HLA in healthy donors. Study results and caveats: There were around 160 TCR beta chains listed as cytomegalovirus-associated. Published work reported that the classifier diagnosed cytomegalovirus status with high specificity and sensitivity. Most sequenced TCRs were rare (though some public TCRs occurred in many donors).

The CDR3 sequence is 15 residues long. Losses at the gene ends were 5 bases for V and 4 bases for J; bases not matched to a gene: 5. Germline CDR1 reads SGHVS; CDR2 reads FQNEAQ. Sequencing used immunoSEQ multiplex PCR; TCRdb keeps in-frame clones, though not all of them. The sample shows roughly 350,000 clones, 86% of them seen only once. Remarks on this clone: The antigen remains unidentified.

This sequence originates from a young woman in good health and CMV-seronegative. The chain recombines TRBV7-8 with TRBJ2-2; 9 bases are a match to TRBD2. The sample comprised PBMCs. The CDR3 here is CASSRLAVLTGELFF. The CDR3 region has the DNA TGTGCCAGCAGCCGACTAGCGGTACTCACCGGGGAGCTGTTTTTT.